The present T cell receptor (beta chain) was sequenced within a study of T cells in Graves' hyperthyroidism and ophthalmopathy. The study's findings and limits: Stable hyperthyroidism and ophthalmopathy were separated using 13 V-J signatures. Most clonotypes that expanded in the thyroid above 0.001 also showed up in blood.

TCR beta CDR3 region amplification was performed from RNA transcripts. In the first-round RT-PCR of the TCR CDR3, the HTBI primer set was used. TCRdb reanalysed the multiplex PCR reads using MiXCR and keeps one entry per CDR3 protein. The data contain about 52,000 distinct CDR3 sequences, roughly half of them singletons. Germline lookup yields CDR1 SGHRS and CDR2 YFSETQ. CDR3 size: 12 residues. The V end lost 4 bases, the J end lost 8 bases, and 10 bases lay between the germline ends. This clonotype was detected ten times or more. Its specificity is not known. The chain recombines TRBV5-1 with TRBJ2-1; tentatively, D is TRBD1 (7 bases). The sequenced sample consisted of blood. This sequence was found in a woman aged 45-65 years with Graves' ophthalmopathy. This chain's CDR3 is CASSTGEDEQFF. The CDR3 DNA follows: TGCGCCAGCAGCACAGGGGAGGATGAGCAGTTCTTC.